These 27 T cell receptor beta chains originate from one sample sequenced in a study of blood T cell repertoires in COVID-19 (dated by TCRdb to 2019 to 2021). Library method: the immunoSEQ multiplex PCR assay. The source is immuneACCESS, and TCRdb retained only in-frame sequences with V and J called. Part of the clones is not carried over; for the studies checked, unresolved V genes explain less than half of this, and the remainder is unexplained. The sample profile shows 300,000 to 400,000 clones; around 87% of them were found once. The ten largest clones take up 2.5% to 3.5% of the sample. The sequencing input was peripheral blood. These receptors were obtained from a human donor in a cohort sampled during active COVID-19.

This chain connects TRBV6-4 to TRBJ1-6; D possibly corresponds to TRBD1 (5 bases). The germline V gene has CDR1 MRHNA and CDR2 SNTAGT. This CDR3 is built from 13 residues. The V end was cut by 8 bases, the J end by 8 bases, with 13 bases between. DNA of the CDR3: TGTGCCAGCCCCGGGACTCAGGATTCACCCCTCCACTTT. It yields the protein CASPGTQDSPLHF.

V usage is TRBV7-9 and J usage is TRBJ1-1; D call uncertain. The CDR3 sequence is 12 residues long. V gave up 0 bases and J gave up 11 bases, with 10 bases separating them. Germline V lookup: CDR1 SEHNR, CDR2 FQNEAQ (reference sequence). The CDR3 region is CASSLAEGRAFF. The DNA for the CDR3 is TGTGCCAGCAGCTTAGCGGAAGGGAGGGCTTTCTTT. The complete variable domain, with remaining parts taken from reference TRBV7-9 and TRBJ1-1, reads DTGVSQNPRHKITKRGQNVTFRCDPISEHNRLYWYRQTLGQGPEFLTYFQNEAQLEKSRLLSDRFSAERPKGSFSTLEIQRTEQGDSAMYLCASSLAEGRAFFGQGTRLTVV.

The rearrangement uses TRBV4-1 and TRBJ2-5; 8 bases agree with TRBD1. The CDR3 totals 17 residues. Germline V lookup: CDR1 MGHRA, CDR2 YSYEKL. J gave up 1 base and V 0 bases, and 7 bases lay outside the gene matches. The chain's CDR3 is CASSQDRTTGAQETQYF. For the CDR3, the DNA is TGCGCCAGCAGCCAAGATCGGACGACAGGGGCCCAAGAGACCCAGTACTTC.

About this clone: Mismatch with germline at one junction end may stem from a read error. J is TRBJ2-7 and V is TRBV30, with D perhaps matching TRBD2 (7 bases). The CDR3 runs to 13 residues. The germline V gene encodes CDR1 GTSNPN and CDR2 SVGIG (reference sequence). In DNA form, the CDR3 reads TGTGCCTGGAGTGAAATTGGAGGGGGGGGCAATTTGTTC. Amino acids: CAWSEIGGGGNLF.

V gene TRBV29-1 combines with J gene TRBJ2-7; D possibly corresponds to TRBD1 (6 bases). Germline V gene data show CDR1 as SQVTM and CDR2 as ANQGSEA. The CDR3 covers 11 residues. This CDR3 is CSGQISYEQYF. The CDR3 coding sequence is TGCAGTGGACAGATATCCTACGAGCAGTACTTC.

This chain connects TRBV6-5 to TRBJ1-3; D not resolved. From germline, CDR1 is MNHEY and CDR2 SVGAGI. CDR3 length equals 15 residues. The V gene lost 3 bases and the J gene lost 0 bases, with 9 bases spanning the gap. CDR3 nucleotides: TGTGCCAGCAGTTATCTTCCAGTCTCTGGAAACACCATATATTTT. As protein: CASSYLPVSGNTIYF.

This chain connects TRBV5-1 to TRBJ1-5, with D maybe TRBD1 (6 bases). V dropped 0 bases and J dropped 3 bases, with 13 bases sitting between them. The CDR3 loop spans 16 amino acids. Germline CDR1 and CDR2: SGHRS and YFSETQ. The CDR3 DNA reads TGCGCCAGCAGCTTGGTCCCAGGGGCCTACAATCAGCCCCAGCATTTT. It specifies CASSLVPGAYNQPQHF.

The chain employs TRBV24-1 and TRBJ1-1, with unresolved D. CDR1 is KGHDR and CDR2 is SFDVKD in the germline V gene. V was trimmed by 4 bases and J by 6 bases, leaving 11 bases between them. The CDR3 covers 13 residues. DNA of the CDR3: TGTGCCACCAGTGAGGCCGGGGTCCCTGAAGCTTTCTTT. Its translation: CATSEAGVPEAFF.

The chain recombines TRBV5-5 with TRBJ1-5; no clear D gene. CDR1 and CDR2 from the germline V gene are SGHKS and YYEKEE (reference sequence). Trimming cost V 4 bases and J 7 bases, with 15 bases left between them. This CDR3 contains 14 residues. CDR3 amino acids: CASSQTAARQPQHF. The CDR3 DNA follows: TGTGCCAGCAGCCAAACAGCGGCTCGCCAGCCCCAGCATTTT.

CDR3 residues: CASSVGTGGSNQPQHF. In DNA form, the CDR3 reads TGTGCCAGCAGCGTAGGGACAGGGGGATCTAATCAGCCCCAGCATTTT. The chain recombines TRBV9 with TRBJ1-5; 10 positions agree with TRBD1. There are 16 residues in the CDR3. The J segment lost 4 bases and the V segment lost 0 bases, leaving 4 bases of the junction unmatched. The germline CDR1 and CDR2 sequences are SGDLS and YYNGEE. Looking up the rest from reference TRBV9 and TRBJ1-5 gives the full variable domain: DSGVTQTPKHLITATGQRVTLRCSPRSGDLSVYWYQQSLDQGLQFLIQYYNGEERAKGNILERFSAQQFPDLHSELNLSSLELGDSALYFCASSVGTGGSNQPQHFGDGTRLSIL.

The chain recombines TRBV7-3 with TRBJ2-3; TRBD2 aligns across 10 bases. This CDR3 contains 16 residues. Trimming took 5 bases from V and 0 from J; bases not matched to a gene: 5. The V gene's germline CDR1 is SGHTA and CDR2 FQGTGA. This CDR3 reads CASSKGLAVSTDTQYF. In DNA form, the CDR3 reads TGTGCCAGCAGCAAAGGACTAGCGGTTAGCACAGATACGCAGTATTTT.

The rearrangement uses TRBV5-1 and TRBJ2-3; maybe TRBD2 (7 bases). The V end was cut by 0 bases, the J end by 5 bases, with 13 bases between. The CDR3 totals 15 residues. Per the germline V gene, CDR1 is SGHRS and CDR2 is YFSETQ. The CDR3 DNA is TGCGCCAGCAGCTTGGGGAGGGGGGGCAAAGATACGCAGTATTTT. Protein sequence: CASSLGRGGKDTQYF.

The J gene is TRBJ2-3, the V gene TRBV3-1 (or the pseudogene TRBV3-2), with 9 nucleotides matching TRBD2. V was pared by 0 bases and J by 7 bases, with 11 bases of the junction left unmatched. The CDR3 totals 17 residues. Germline V lookup: CDR1 LGHDT, CDR2 YNNKEL (reference sequence). CDR3 nucleotides: TGTGCCAGCAGCCAAGATCTTCGAGCGGGAGGCGGGAATACGCAGTATTTT. This codes for CASSQDLRAGGGNTQYF.

The chain carries TRBV3-1 (or the pseudogene TRBV3-2) and TRBJ2-7; 9 bases are shared with TRBD2. The germline CDR1 and CDR2 sequences are LGHDT and YNNKEL (reference sequence). The CDR3 consists of 16 residues. The V and J ends lost 5 bases and 2 bases, in that order; junction bases with no gene match: 10. This chain's CDR3 is CASSEEAGGMTYEQYF. In DNA, the CDR3 is TGTGCCAGCAGCGAGGAAGCGGGAGGAATGACCTACGAGCAGTACTTC.

The V gene is TRBV9, the J gene TRBJ2-1; D is possibly TRBD2 (5 bases). The germline V gene encodes CDR1 SGDLS and CDR2 YYNGEE. There are 15 residues in the CDR3. V was shortened by 4 bases and J by 0 bases, with 11 bases between the two germline ends. CDR3 amino acids: CASSSGLSSYNEQFF. DNA for the CDR3: TGTGCCAGCAGCTCAGGACTGAGCTCCTACAATGAGCAGTTCTTC.

Only one count was recorded for this clone. The CDR3 is CASRPPSSHVVPLAPYFYNEQFF. As DNA, the CDR3 is TGCGCCAGCAGGCCCCCATCCTCCCACGTGGTTCCTTTAGCCCCCTACTTCTACAATGAGCAGTTCTTC. The chain carries TRBV5-1 and TRBJ2-1; unclear D gene. Looked up from germline, CDR1 is SGHRS and CDR2 is YFSETQ. V was trimmed by 5 bases and J by 3 bases, leaving 39 bases between them. This CDR3 spans 23 amino acids.

The chain links TRBV28 to TRBJ2-7; D is uncertain. The CDR3 sequence is 14 residues long. Looked up from germline, CDR1 is MDHEN and CDR2 is SYDVKM. Trimming removed 6 bases from V and 4 bases from J, with 16 bases in between. CDR3 sequence reads: CASSPLRQTYEQYF. The DNA for the CDR3 is TGTGCCAGCAGCCCCCTTCGGCAGACATACGAGCAGTACTTC.

This clone was recorded once. The rearrangement links TRBV5-6 to TRBJ2-7; 9 bases are shared with TRBD1. This CDR3 is 14 amino acids long. Germline values: CDR1 SGHDT, CDR2 YYEEEE. V was pared by 3 bases and J by 7 bases, with 8 bases of the junction left unmatched. The CDR3 DNA sequence: TGTGCCAGCAGCTACGACAGGGGGGCTGGGGAGCAGTACTTC. Its protein is CASSYDRGAGEQYF.

This clone was observed once. The chain uses TRBV6-6 and TRBJ2-5, with D maybe TRBD1 (8 bases). With 10 bases removed from V and 5 bases from J, the gap between germline ends came to 20 bases. Per the germline V gene, CDR1 is MNHNY and CDR2 is SVGAGI (reference sequence). The CDR3 is 14 amino acids. CDR3 DNA sequence: TGTGCCACCGCGTACAGGGGGGGTGTCGAGACCCAGTACTTC. Protein: CATAYRGGVETQYF.

The CDR3 bases are TGCGCCAGCAGCCAAAGGACTTTAGCGGGAGGCCCCTCCTACAATGAGCAGTTCTTC. As protein: CASSQRTLAGGPSYNEQFF. The V and J genes are TRBV4-1 and TRBJ2-1, with 10 bases aligning to TRBD2. Germline CDR1 is MGHRA and CDR2 is YSYEKL. The CDR3 length is 19 residues. V dropped 2 bases and J dropped 0; count of bases not matched to a gene: 10.

The chain is built from TRBV30 and TRBJ2-5; the match to TRBD2 covers 9 bases. The V segment lost 4 bases and the J segment 2 bases; nucleotides outside the gene matches: 5. The CDR3 extends over 14 amino acids. Germline CDR1 reads GTSNPN; CDR2 reads SVGIG (reference sequence). The CDR3, as DNA: TGTGCCTGGACTCCAGCGGGGGGACAAGAGACCCAGTACTTC. This gives the protein CAWTPAGGQETQYF.

The V and J genes are TRBV5-3 and TRBJ2-1; TRBD2 might be the D (6 bases). TRBV5-3 is designated an ORF whose function remains uncertain. V was trimmed by 3 bases and J by 4 bases, leaving 11 bases between them. This CDR3 contains 14 residues. CDR3: CARSSTRLYNEQFF. The CDR3 nucleotides are TGTGCCAGAAGCTCGACTAGGTTGTACAATGAGCAGTTCTTC.

CDR3 loop: CATAGGEGNTIYF. The DNA for the CDR3 is TGTGCCACTGCAGGGGGAGAAGGAAACACCATATATTTT. The chain links TRBV10-3 to TRBJ1-3, with TRBD1 matching over 7 bases. Germline V gene sequence: CDR1 ENHRY, CDR2 SYGVKD. The CDR3 extends over 13 amino acids. With V trimmed by 10 bases and J by 4 bases, 7 bases remained unmatched.

Comments on this clone: This CDR3 is also generated by other DNA sequences in the sample. This chain links TRBV7-3 with TRBJ2-2; tentative D call: TRBD2 (6 bases). The CDR3 covers 13 residues. Germline CDR1 SGHTA, CDR2 FQGTGA. Trimming pared 2 bases from V and 6 bases from J, leaving 7 bases between. The CDR3 DNA is TGTGCCAGCAGCTTAGGCGGGGCCGGGGAGCTGTTTTTT. It specifies CASSLGGAGELFF.

The chain joins TRBV7-8 to TRBJ2-2; TRBD2 matches 9 bases. CDR3 length: 16 amino acids. Losses at the gene ends were 0 bases for V and 6 bases for J; bases not matched to a gene: 5. Per germline, CDR1 SGHVS and CDR2 FQNEAQ. CDR3 region: CASSLAGAGGPGELFF. CDR3 nucleotides: TGTGCCAGCAGCTTAGCCGGAGCGGGGGGACCCGGGGAGCTGTTTTTT.

This chain joins TRBV3-1 (or the pseudogene TRBV3-2) and TRBJ1-2, with 8 bases lining up with TRBD1. Germline assignment: CDR1 LGHDT and CDR2 YNNKEL (reference sequence). The ends lost 4 bases at V and 8 bases at J; junction bases unmatched: 6. CDR3 length: 13 residues. CDR3 in DNA: TGTGCCAGCAGCCTCCAGGGGGCAGGCGGCTACACCTTC. It codes for CASSLQGAGGYTF.

The V gene is TRBV15, the J gene TRBJ2-7; D unclear. The germline CDR1 and CDR2 sequences are LNHNV and YYDKDF (reference sequence). The V end was cut by 0 bases, the J end by 2 bases, with 5 bases between. CDR3 length equals 13 residues. CDR3 bases: TGTGCCACCAGCAGAGATTTCACCTACGAGCAGTACTTC. Translating gives CATSRDFTYEQYF.